The 19 T cell receptor beta chains reported below all come from one sample, sequenced in a study of shared clonotypes between healthy human individuals. Data came from immunoSEQ multiplex PCR; TCRdb stores just in-frame clones and leaves some out. Here the sample spans approximately 480,000 clones, roughly 85% being singletons. Material: PBMCs. The source of these receptors is a woman aged 40 to 50 in good health. Some clones in this sample may be carry-over from other donors' samples.

V and J are TRBV27 and TRBJ2-2, with 8 bases fitting TRBD2. CDR3 length equals 16 residues. V dropped 5 bases and J dropped 3; count of bases not matched to a gene: 8. Germline V gives CDR1 MNHEY, CDR2 SMNVEV (reference sequence). Here the CDR3 reads CASSNPSGPYTGELFF. The CDR3 nucleotides are TGTGCCAGCAGTAACCCTAGCGGGCCTTACACCGGGGAGCTGTTTTTT.

This clone appeared once. The V and J genes are TRBV6-1 and TRBJ2-5; the D is unclear. The CDR3 is 13 amino acids. Deletions cut 3 bases from V and 0 bases from J, with 5 bases between. Germline CDR1 is MNHNS and CDR2 is SASEGT. The CDR3 bases are TGTGCCAGCAGTGAGGGTAACCAAGAGACCCAGTACTTC. Translated, it gives CASSEGNQETQYF.

The chain couples TRBV18 to TRBJ2-7; 11 bases agree with TRBD1. The CDR3 is made up of 15 amino acids. Germline V gene sequence: CDR1 KGHSH, CDR2 LQKENI. V was clipped by 2 bases and J by 3 bases; unmatched bases: 3. Written as DNA, the CDR3 is TGTGCCAGCTCACCAGCGGGGACAGGGGGCTACGAGCAGTACTTC. Translated: CASSPAGTGGYEQYF. Full variable domain (missing parts from reference TRBV18 and TRBJ2-7): NAGVMQNPRHLVRRRGQEARLRCSPMKGHSHVYWYRQLPEEGLKFMVYLQKENIIDESGMPKERFSAEFPKEGPSILRIQQVVRGDSAAYFCASSPAGTGGYEQYFGPGTRLTVT.

The sample holds one count of this clone. This chain uses TRBV9 with TRBJ2-2; tentatively, D is TRBD2 (5 bases). There are 14 residues in the CDR3. Germline V CDR1 and CDR2: SGDLS, YYNGEE. V lost 2 bases to trimming and J lost 7 bases, with 12 bases between them. This CDR3 reads CASSVEGVGGELFF. The CDR3 DNA follows: TGTGCCAGCAGCGTCGAGGGTGTTGGCGGGGAGCTGTTTTTT.

The rearrangement uses TRBV6-1 and TRBJ2-1; TRBD2 might be the D (5 bases). This CDR3 is built from 13 residues. CDR1 and CDR2 (germline): MNHNS, SASEGT. The CDR3 sequence is CAAKSTGNNEQFF. The CDR3 DNA sequence: TGTGCAGCGAAATCAACGGGGAACAATGAGCAGTTCTTC.

The CDR3: CASSLRQGASYEQYF. CDR3 in DNA: TGTGCCAGCAGCCTCCGACAGGGGGCTTCCTACGAGCAGTACTTC. This sequence joins TRBV7-7 and TRBJ2-7; 10 bases line up with TRBD1. The CDR3 is 15 amino acids. Germline trimming cut 5 bases from V and 1 base from J; bases unmatched to any gene: 5. Germline V CDR1 and CDR2: SSHAT, FNYEAQ (reference sequence).

The chain carries TRBV11-2 and TRBJ2-1; TRBD2 might be the D (6 bases). Germline CDR1 reads SGHAT; CDR2 reads FQNNGV. CDR3 length: 13 residues. V lost 4 bases, J lost 9 bases, and 13 bases lay in between. The CDR3: CASSSRHGGEQFF. CDR3 DNA sequence: TGTGCCAGCAGCTCTCGACACGGGGGTGAGCAGTTCTTC.

The chain uses TRBV11-1 and TRBJ1-1; D remains ambiguous. V lost 3 bases to trimming and J lost 3 bases, with 5 bases between them. This CDR3 has 12 residues. Germline V gene lookup returns CDR1 SGHAT and CDR2 FQDESV (reference sequence). CDR3 loop: CASSLTYTEAFF. CDR3 DNA sequence: TGTGCCAGCAGCTTGACATACACTGAAGCTTTCTTT.

V usage is TRBV5-1 and J usage is TRBJ2-3; D possibly corresponds to TRBD2 (6 bases). The ends were cut back, 5 bases at V and 0 bases at J, with 10 bases in the middle. The CDR3 covers 14 residues. Germline lookup yields CDR1 SGHRS and CDR2 YFSETQ. The CDR3 loop is CASRGAGSTDTQYF. In DNA, the CDR3 is TGCGCCAGCAGGGGAGCGGGTAGCACAGATACGCAGTATTTT.

This chain joins TRBV7-9 and TRBJ2-3; 9 bases align to TRBD2. CDR3 length: 16 amino acids. Germline assignment: CDR1 SEHNR and CDR2 FQNEAQ (reference sequence). The trim removed 1 base at V and 0 bases at J, leaving 2 bases unmatched. The CDR3 coding sequence is TGTGCCAGCAGCTTAGTCCTAGCGGGAAGCACAGATACGCAGTATTTT. It encodes CASSLVLAGSTDTQYF. Filled out from reference TRBV7-9 and TRBJ2-3, the complete variable domain reads DTGVSQNPRHKITKRGQNVTFRCDPISEHNRLYWYRQTLGQGPEFLTYFQNEAQLEKSRLLSDRFSAERPKGSFSTLEIQRTEQGDSAMYLCASSLVLAGSTDTQYFGPGTRLTVL.

The sample holds many counts of this clone. The genes are TRBV29-1 and TRBJ1-1; 9 positions match TRBD1. J gave up 0 bases and V 7 bases, and 0 bases lay outside the gene matches. Germline lookup yields CDR1 SQVTM and CDR2 ANQGSEA. CDR3 length equals 12 residues. This chain's CDR3 is CSGDRVNTEAFF. The CDR3 coding sequence is TGCAGCGGGGACAGGGTGAACACTGAAGCTTTCTTT.

This clone was detected once. V and J are TRBV4-2 and TRBJ2-2; 16 bases are a match to TRBD2. Germline V gene data show CDR1 as LGHNA and CDR2 as YNFKEQ. CDR3 length equals 21 residues. The trim removed 0 bases at V and 5 bases at J, leaving 12 bases unmatched. CDR3 bases: TGTGCCAGCAGCCAAGATCAGGGACTAGCGGGAGGGGGGGGTAGGACCGGGGAGCTGTTTTTT. The encoded protein is CASSQDQGLAGGGGRTGELFF.

This clone was detected once. This sequence joins TRBV7-2 and TRBJ2-7; D call uncertain. Trimming took off 5 bases at V and 0 bases at J, with 14 bases between the two ends. CDR1 is SGHTA, CDR2 FQGNSA, per germline. The CDR3 length is 15 residues. CDR3 DNA: TGTGCCAGCAGCCGAGTAGGGTCGAGCTCCTACGAGCAGTACTTC. Amino acid sequence: CASSRVGSSSYEQYF.

Concerning this clone itself: The sample has other DNA sequences that encode this CDR3 too. In nucleotides, the CDR3 is TGCGCCAGCAGCTTAGGATACAACACCGGGGAGCTGTTTTTT. Residues: CASSLGYNTGELFF. The rearrangement joins TRBV5-1 to TRBJ2-2; D remains ambiguous. Trimming took 2 bases from V and 2 from J, leaving 7 bases between them. Germline CDR1 is SGHRS and CDR2 is YFSETQ. This CDR3 region has 14 residues. Supplemented by reference TRBV5-1 and TRBJ2-2, the full variable domain reads KAGVTQTPRYLIKTRGQQVTLSCSPISGHRSVSWYQQTPGQGLQFLFEYFSETQRNKGNFPGRFSGRQFSNSRSEMNVSTLELGDSALYLCASSLGYNTGELFFGEGSRLTVL.

In this sample, this clone turned up once. This rearrangement joins TRBV11-3 to TRBJ2-7, with 7 bases aligning to TRBD2. The CDR3 loop spans 13 amino acids. Looked up from germline, CDR1 is SGHNT and CDR2 is YENEEA. The J segment lost 3 bases and the V segment lost 1 base, leaving 0 bases of the junction unmatched. The CDR3 is CASSLGGGYEQYF. CDR3 DNA: TGTGCCAGCAGCTTAGGGGGGGGCTACGAGCAGTACTTC. The entire variable domain, with the rest obtained from reference TRBV11-3 and TRBJ2-7, is as follows: EAGVVQSPRYKIIEKKQPVAFWCNPISGHNTLYWYLQNLGQGPELLIRYENEEAVDDSQLPKDRFSAERLKGVDSTLKIQPAELGDSAVYLCASSLGGGYEQYFGPGTRLTVT.

J is TRBJ2-1 and V is TRBV28; 11 bases are shared with TRBD2. CDR1 is MDHEN, CDR2 SYDVKM, per germline. The CDR3 length is 16 residues. The V segment lost 4 bases and the J segment 12 bases; nucleotides outside the gene matches: 14. The CDR3 DNA reads TGTGCCAGCAGTTCCACTCCGGGACTAGCGGCGATCCGGCAGTTCTTC. This sequence encodes CASSSTPGLAAIRQFF.

The V and J genes are TRBV5-6 and TRBJ2-5; D may be TRBD1 or TRBD2 (5 bases each). V was cut by 4 bases and J by 1 base, with 20 bases left in between. The germline CDR1 and CDR2 sequences are SGHDT and YYEEEE. This CDR3 comprises 17 residues. The DNA of the CDR3 is TGTGCCAGCAGCCCTCGAATTCCCGTTGGGGGCCAAGAGACCCAGTACTTC. Its protein product is CASSPRIPVGGQETQYF.

This clone was seen a handful of times. V and J are TRBV5-4 and TRBJ2-5; 8 bases are shared with TRBD2. The CDR3 loop spans 13 amino acids. Trimming took 2 bases from V and 4 from J; bases not matched to a gene: 1. Germline loops: CDR1 SGHNT, CDR2 YYREEE (reference sequence). The CDR3 DNA is TGTGCCAGCAGCTTAGCGGGAGCAGAGACCCAGTACTTC. Protein sequence: CASSLAGAETQYF. Full variable domain (remainder filled in from reference TRBV5-4 and TRBJ2-5): ETGVTQSPTHLIKTRGQQVTLRCSSQSGHNTVSWYQQALGQGPQFIFQYYREEENGRGNFPPRFSGLQFPNYSSELNVNALELDDSALYLCASSLAGAETQYFGPGTRLLVL.

The chain has TRBV4-1 and TRBJ2-7, with 9 bases fitting TRBD1. Germline trimming cut 9 bases from V and 7 bases from J; bases unmatched to any gene: 13. CDR3 length: 14 amino acids. Germline CDR1 is MGHRA and CDR2 is YSYEKL. CDR3 sequence: CARGGIGTGKEQYF. The CDR3 bases are TGCGCCAGGGGGGGTATCGGGACAGGGAAAGAGCAGTACTTC.